This TCR beta chain was sequenced during a study of PD-L1 blockade in urothelial cancer. Sample time point: peripheral blood 6 weeks after treatment start. CDR1 is MDHEN and CDR2 is SYDVKM in the germline V gene. Trimming took 6 bases from V and 2 from J; bases not matched to a gene: 4. The CDR3 has 16 residues. Profiled with immunoSEQ multiplex PCR; TCRdb holds only in-frame clones, not every one. The table lists roughly 29,000 clones, less than 90% of them singletons. The source of this sequence is a man between 65 and 79 years old with urothelial cancer. The specimen comprised PBMCs, sampled around atezolizumab (anti-PD-L1) treatment. The chain uses TRBV28 and TRBJ2-7; TRBD2 matches 16 bases. The DNA for the CDR3 is TGTGCCAGCAGCCTTGGGACTAGCGGGGGGGCCTACGAGCAGTACTTC. Translated: CASSLGTSGGAYEQYF.